A single sample is the source of the 20 T cell receptor beta chains below, sequenced in a study of T-cell reconstitution after alpha-beta-depleted transplantation in children. For TCRbeta, the library was prepared with unique molecular identifiers. TCRdb itself ran the PCR reads through MiXCR, one entry per CDR3 protein. This repertoire shows 550,000 to 800,000 distinct CDR3 sequences, around 13% found once; its top ten account for 0.79%. Here the sequenced sample was PBMCs, taken before TCRalphabeta/CD19-depleted stem cell transplant. The receptors stem from a girl aged 2 to 10 with congenital amegakaryocytic thrombocytopenia, due to receive a stem cell transplant.

This clonotype came up many times. The V and J genes are TRBV20-1 and TRBJ2-5; D is possibly TRBD2 (6 bases). The germline CDR1 and CDR2 sequences are DFQATT and SNEGSKA (reference sequence). This CDR3 is built from 11 residues. CDR3 protein: CSRGGIETQYF. The CDR3 DNA follows: TGCAGCCGCGGAGGGATAGAGACCCAGTACTTC.

This clonotype was picked up many times. The chain links TRBV5-1 to TRBJ1-1; 7 positions agree with TRBD1. CDR1 and CDR2 from the germline V gene are SGHRS and YFSETQ. Trimming at V came to 4 bases and at J to 0 bases, leaving 6 bases not matched to a gene. There are 15 residues in the CDR3. CDR3 residues: CASSLNTGVNTEAFF. As DNA, the CDR3 is TGCGCCAGCAGCCTAAACACAGGGGTGAACACTGAAGCTTTCTTT. Full variable domain (outside the CDR3, taken from reference TRBV5-1 and TRBJ1-1): KAGVTQTPRYLIKTRGQQVTLSCSPISGHRSVSWYQQTPGQGLQFLFEYFSETQRNKGNFPGRFSGRQFSNSRSEMNVSTLELGDSALYLCASSLNTGVNTEAFFGQGTRLTVV.

The chain is built from TRBV28 and TRBJ1-2, with D hard to call. This CDR3 has 12 amino acids. The germline V gene has CDR1 MDHEN and CDR2 SYDVKM. V was clipped by 5 bases and J by 8 bases, with 12 bases between them. CDR3 sequence: CASSIDTSGYTF. Here the CDR3 DNA reads TGTGCCAGCAGTATAGACACGAGCGGCTACACCTTC.

This clonotype was detected a few times. The rearrangement joins TRBV30 to TRBJ2-2; D uncertain. V gave up 0 bases and J gave up 6 bases, with 8 bases separating them. The CDR3 extends over 13 amino acids. Germline V gives CDR1 GTSNPN, CDR2 SVGIG (reference sequence). The chain's CDR3 is CAWSVHSPGELFF. Written as DNA, the CDR3 is TGTGCCTGGAGTGTACACTCACCCGGGGAGCTGTTTTTT.

The J gene is TRBJ2-3, the V gene TRBV20-1, with 11 bases matching TRBD2. Trimming cost V 4 bases and J 5 bases; bases outside gene matches: 5. Germline values: CDR1 DFQATT, CDR2 SNEGSKA (reference sequence). The CDR3 length is 14 residues. The CDR3 reads CSAIAGGPKDTQYF. In nucleotides, the CDR3 is TGCAGTGCTATAGCGGGAGGGCCCAAAGATACGCAGTATTTT.

This clonotype was picked up one time. J is TRBJ2-6 and V is TRBV5-1; 8 positions match TRBD1. Germline assignment: CDR1 SGHRS and CDR2 YFSETQ. The CDR3 contains 14 residues. In DNA form, the CDR3 reads TGCGCACTCCAGGGGGCGGCTGGGGCCAACGTCCTGACTTTC. Translated: CALQGAAGANVLTF.

The chain is built from TRBV10-1 and TRBJ2-1, with D possibly being TRBD2 (5 bases). The CDR3 consists of 13 residues. Germline V gene lookup returns CDR1 WNHNN and CDR2 SYGVQD (reference sequence). Trimming cost V 2 bases and J 9 bases, with 11 bases left between them. The CDR3 sequence is CASSEASSGEQFF. The CDR3, as DNA: TGCGCCAGCAGTGAGGCTAGCTCTGGTGAGCAGTTCTTC.

This clonotype was seen repeatedly, ten times or more. This sequence joins TRBV5-1 and TRBJ1-6; D is ambiguous. CDR3 length: 13 residues. The V and J ends lost 3 bases and 6 bases respectively, with 7 bases between them. Germline V gene lookup returns CDR1 SGHRS and CDR2 YFSETQ. The CDR3 loop reads CASSSTLNSPLHF. The CDR3 DNA reads TGCGCCAGCAGCTCCACCCTTAATTCACCCCTCCACTTT. The variable domain in full, with the rest retrieved from reference TRBV5-1 and TRBJ1-6, is KAGVTQTPRYLIKTRGQQVTLSCSPISGHRSVSWYQQTPGQGLQFLFEYFSETQRNKGNFPGRFSGRQFSNSRSEMNVSTLELGDSALYLCASSSTLNSPLHFGNGTRLTVT.

This clonotype showed up just a few times. This chain uses TRBV6-6 with TRBJ2-7; 8 bases are shared with TRBD2. The germline V gene encodes CDR1 MNHNY and CDR2 SVGAGI (reference sequence). This CDR3 has 13 amino acids. V gave up 6 bases and J gave up 2 bases; unmatched junction bases: 3. In nucleotides, the CDR3 is TGTGCCAGCAGACCGGGACTAGCCTACGAGCAGTACTTC. Its translation: CASRPGLAYEQYF.

A few counts support this clonotype. The chain uses TRBV28 and TRBJ2-3; D not certain. CDR1 and CDR2 (germline): MDHEN, SYDVKM. The CDR3 covers 15 residues. Trimming took 4 bases from V and 2 from J, leaving 13 bases between them. The CDR3 loop reads CASSSRFGDTDTQYF. The DNA for the CDR3 is TGTGCCAGCAGTTCCCGGTTTGGGGACACAGATACGCAGTATTTT.

Remarks on this clonotype: Its ends do not fully match the called genes, so a read error is possible. V and J are TRBV30 and TRBJ1-2; perhaps TRBD1 as D (5 bases). From germline, CDR1 is GTSNPN and CDR2 SVGIG (reference sequence). The CDR3 length is 13 residues. CDR3 DNA: TGTGCCTGGAAAGCCCCGTGGAGGGACGGCTACCCCTTC. Amino acid sequence: CAWKAPWRDGYPF. The whole variable domain, remainder taken from reference TRBV30 and TRBJ1-2, is SQTIHQWPATLVQPVGSPLSLECTVEGTSNPNLYWYRQAAGRGLQLLFYSVGIGQISSEVPQNLSASRPQDRQFILSSKKLLLSDSGFYLCAWKAPWRDGYPFGSGTRLTVV.

This clonotype has only a few counts. The V gene is TRBV12-3 or TRBV12-4, the J gene TRBJ1-5; TRBD1 might be the D (6 bases). The CDR3 is 14 amino acids. V lost 5 bases, J lost 2 bases, and 10 bases lay in between. The CDR3 DNA reads TGTGCCAGCAGTCAGTCAGGGGGCAATCAGCCCCAGCATTTT. Protein product: CASSQSGGNQPQHF.

This clonotype occurred a few times. The chain uses TRBV13 and TRBJ2-7, with 7 bases that match TRBD2. The V gene's germline CDR1 is PRHDT and CDR2 FYEKMQ (reference sequence). Losses at the gene ends were 0 bases for V and 3 bases for J; bases not matched to a gene: 11. This CDR3 has 17 amino acids. CDR3 bases: TGTGCCAGCAGCTTAGGCCGAGGACTAGTTGGGAACTACGAGCAGTACTTC. Its translation: CASSLGRGLVGNYEQYF. Looking up the rest from reference TRBV13 and TRBJ2-7 gives the full variable domain: AAGVIQSPRHLIKEKRETATLKCYPIPRHDTVYWYQQGPGQDPQFLISFYEKMQSDKGSIPDRFSAQQFSDYHSELNMSSLELGDSALYFCASSLGRGLVGNYEQYFGPGTRLTVT.

The J gene is TRBJ1-1, the V gene TRBV5-1; a possible D gene is TRBD1 (6 bases). Germline values: CDR1 SGHRS, CDR2 YFSETQ. Between the trimmed V and J ends, which lost 0 bases and 8 bases, there was a span of 20 bases. The CDR3 loop spans 16 amino acids. This chain's CDR3 is CASSLVGSTGSPEAFF. In DNA form, the CDR3 reads TGCGCCAGCAGCTTGGTAGGTAGTACAGGGTCCCCGGAAGCTTTCTTT.

This clonotype was found a few times. The chain combines TRBV4-1 with TRBJ2-4; TRBD2 aligns across 11 bases. The ends lost 7 bases at V and 6 bases at J; junction bases unmatched: 8. CDR1 and CDR2 (germline): MGHRA, YSYEKL. The CDR3 loop spans 15 amino acids. CDR3 residues: CASTLAGGPGNIQYF. DNA of the CDR3: TGCGCCAGCACTTTAGCGGGAGGGCCAGGAAACATTCAGTACTTC.

This clonotype was seen at least ten times. The chain recombines TRBV5-6 with TRBJ2-1; the match to TRBD2 covers 9 bases. The CDR3 is 15 residues long. CDR1 SGHDT and CDR2 YYEEEE come from the germline V gene. Trimming at V came to 4 bases and at J to 5 bases, leaving 7 bases not matched to a gene. The CDR3 DNA reads as TGTGCCAGCAGCCGCTGGACTAGCGACGACAATGAGCAGTTCTTC. This encodes CASSRWTSDDNEQFF.

CDR3 nucleotide sequence: TGTGCCAGCAGTGATAGGAGCACAGATACGCAGTATTTT. Its protein is CASSDRSTDTQYF. The V gene is TRBV2, the J gene TRBJ2-3, with D hard to call. This CDR3 has 13 amino acids. Germline CDR1 and CDR2: SNHLY and FYNNEI. The ends were cut back, 3 bases at V and 0 bases at J, with 4 bases in the middle.

This clonotype was seen ten or more times. This chain connects TRBV6-5 to TRBJ2-5; 7 bases map to TRBD1. V shed 3 bases and J 7 bases; nucleotides not matched to a gene: 11. The CDR3 totals 15 residues. Germline loops: CDR1 MNHEY, CDR2 SVGAGI. The CDR3 DNA is TGTGCCAGCAGTTATGATAACAGGGGATCAGGGACCCAGTACTTC. This encodes CASSYDNRGSGTQYF.

This clonotype was seen at least ten times. This chain uses TRBV12-3 or TRBV12-4 with TRBJ2-1; TRBD2 agrees at 8 bases. V lost 8 bases, J lost 8 bases, and 11 bases stayed unmatched. The CDR3 has 14 amino acids. The CDR3: CASGGSGRRDEQFF. For the CDR3, the DNA is TGTGCCAGCGGGGGGAGCGGGAGAAGGGATGAGCAGTTCTTC.

In its sample, this clonotype was seen many times. The rearrangement uses TRBV29-1 and TRBJ2-3; D unresolved. The V end lost 4 bases, the J end lost 1 base, and 18 bases lay between the germline ends. The CDR3 has 16 residues. CDR1 and CDR2 from the germline V gene are SQVTM and ANQGSEA. DNA for the CDR3: TGCAGCGTTGGTGGCGACGGCTCCCGGGGCACAGATACGCAGTATTTT. It is translated as CSVGGDGSRGTDTQYF.